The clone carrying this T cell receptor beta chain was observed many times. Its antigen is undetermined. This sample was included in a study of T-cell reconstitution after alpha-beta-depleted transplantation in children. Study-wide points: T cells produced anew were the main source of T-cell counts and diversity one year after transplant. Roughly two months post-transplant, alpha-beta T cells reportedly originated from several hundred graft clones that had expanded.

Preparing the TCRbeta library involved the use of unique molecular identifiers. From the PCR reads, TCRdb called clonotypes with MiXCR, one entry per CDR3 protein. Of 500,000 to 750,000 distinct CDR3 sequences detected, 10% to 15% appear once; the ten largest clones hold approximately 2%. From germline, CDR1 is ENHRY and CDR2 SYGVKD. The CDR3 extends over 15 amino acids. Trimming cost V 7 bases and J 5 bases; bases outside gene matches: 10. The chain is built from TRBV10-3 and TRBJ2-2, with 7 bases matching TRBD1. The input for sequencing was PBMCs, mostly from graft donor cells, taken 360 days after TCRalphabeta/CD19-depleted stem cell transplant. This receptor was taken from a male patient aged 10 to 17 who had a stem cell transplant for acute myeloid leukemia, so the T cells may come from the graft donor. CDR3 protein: CAITSTGDWTGELFF. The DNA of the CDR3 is TGTGCCATCACTAGTACAGGGGATTGGACCGGGGAGCTGTTTTTT.